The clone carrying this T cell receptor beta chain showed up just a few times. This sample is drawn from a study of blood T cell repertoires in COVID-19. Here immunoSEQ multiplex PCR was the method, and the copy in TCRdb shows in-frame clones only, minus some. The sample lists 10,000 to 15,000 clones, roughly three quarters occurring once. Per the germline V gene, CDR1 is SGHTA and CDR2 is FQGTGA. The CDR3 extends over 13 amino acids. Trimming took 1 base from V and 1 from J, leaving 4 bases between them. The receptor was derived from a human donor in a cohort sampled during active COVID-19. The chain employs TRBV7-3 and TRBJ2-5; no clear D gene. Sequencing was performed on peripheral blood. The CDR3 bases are TGTGCCAGCAGCTTAATCCGCCAAGAGACCCAGTACTTC. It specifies CASSLIRQETQYF. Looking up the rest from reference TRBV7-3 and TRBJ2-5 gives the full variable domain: GAGVSQTPSNKVTEKGKYVELRCDPISGHTALYWYRQSLGQGPEFLIYFQGTGAADDSGLPNDRFFAVRPEGSVSTLKIQRTERGDSAVYLCASSLIRQETQYFGPGTRLLVL.